The clone carrying this TCR beta chain has only a few counts. Its cognate antigen is unknown. The same CDR3 also results from other DNA sequences found in this sample. The CDR3 sequence is 13 residues long. In germline, CDR1 is LNHDA, CDR2 SQIVND (reference sequence). Trimming cost V 1 base and J 3 bases, with 6 bases left between them. What was sequenced were expressed TCRB transcripts, since all of the isolated RNA had been reverse transcribed. Measured with immunoSEQ multiplex PCR; TCRdb has only the in-frame clones, and not every one. The table includes around 300,000 clones, 8% detected once. This entry comes from a study of beta chain features in type 1 diabetes. General study findings and limits: Among all four CD4+ subsets, Type 1 diabetes patients had TCRB CDR3s that were moderately but significantly shorter. Patients showed naive, central memory and Treg TCRB repertoires that appeared more similar than those of healthy donors. In these data, an HLA type influence on TCRB rearrangement remained unresolved.

Blood was drawn once from each donor into heparinised tubes. The draws averaged around 120 mL. Input material: central memory CD4+ T cells from blood. The rearrangement links TRBV19 to TRBJ1-2; unclear D gene. This TCR was sampled from a woman aged 18-30 years in good health. This CDR3 is CASSIGEHYGYTF. For the CDR3, the DNA is TGTGCCAGTAGTATAGGGGAGCACTATGGCTACACCTTC.